The present T cell receptor (beta chain) was sequenced within a study of neurological immune-mediated disorders. Turning to the study itself: There were roughly 35 multiple sclerosis patients. Of these, approximately 30 had relapsing-remitting MS and 3 had secondary progressive MS.

TCRdb redid the calling of the 5' RACE reads with MiXCR, one entry per CDR3 protein. Of approximately 36,000 distinct CDR3 sequences listed, 3.2% are singletons. The sample's time point: longitudinal time-point 1 (baseline). This clonotype was picked up a small number of times. V dropped 3 bases and J dropped 2 bases, with 7 bases sitting between them. This CDR3 region has 14 residues. Germline CDR1 SGHAT, CDR2 FQNNGV. The sequencing input was PBMCs. This chain uses TRBV11-2 with TRBJ2-2; D gene uncertain. The TCR sequence derives from a woman aged 60-75 years with multiple sclerosis. In DNA, the CDR3 is TGTGCCAGCAGCTTCGATGGAAACACCGGGGAGCTGTTTTTT. It codes for CASSFDGNTGELFF.